This TCR beta chain was sequenced in a study of blood T cell repertoires in COVID-19. Background on the study: The United States, Italy and Spain supplied acute and convalescent COVID-19 samples. In each case, the material was cDNA or gDNA derived from T cells, B-cell-depleted T cells, or PBMCs.

Germline loops: CDR1 MDHEN, CDR2 SYDVKM. V was pared by 7 bases and J by 1 base, with 10 bases between. CDR3 length: 13 amino acids. In the original analysis: It was from reference gene primer amplification that nucleated cell counts were estimated. The assay was immunoSEQ multiplex PCR, and TCRdb's table has in-frame clones only and misses some. The DNA gave D and trimming, while V, J and clone size come from that table. The sample has 70,000 to 95,000 clones; around four fifths are singletons. The source of this sequence is an older woman with active or convalescent COVID-19. The V call is TRBV28, the J call TRBJ1-2; possible D gene TRBD1, 6 bases. Source material: peripheral blood. CDR3 bases: TGTGCCAGCACCGTAGGGGGTAACTATGGCTACACCTTC. Amino acid sequence: CASTVGGNYGYTF.